This TCR beta chain was documented in a study of CD8 T cells in Susac syndrome. Blood CD8+ and CD4+ T cells underwent high-throughput TCR beta sequencing. J gave up 5 bases and V 4 bases, and 7 bases lay outside the gene matches. CDR3 length: 15 amino acids. Germline V CDR1 and CDR2: MNHNS, SASEGT. Random hexamers were used to reverse transcribe the RNA input (about 0.45 to 1 ug). TCRdb recomputed calls from the immunoSEQ multiplex PCR reads with MiXCR, one row per CDR3 protein. The table shows tens of thousands of distinct CDR3 sequences, with about 93% occurring only once. The sequence derives from a human donor with Susac syndrome. The sequenced material came from CD4+ T cells from PBMCs. The chain couples TRBV6-1 to TRBJ2-5; 10 bases agree with TRBD2. Here the CDR3 DNA reads TGTGCCAGCAGTGCCGCGGGACTAGCGTTGGAGACCCAGTACTTC. It codes for CASSAAGLALETQYF.